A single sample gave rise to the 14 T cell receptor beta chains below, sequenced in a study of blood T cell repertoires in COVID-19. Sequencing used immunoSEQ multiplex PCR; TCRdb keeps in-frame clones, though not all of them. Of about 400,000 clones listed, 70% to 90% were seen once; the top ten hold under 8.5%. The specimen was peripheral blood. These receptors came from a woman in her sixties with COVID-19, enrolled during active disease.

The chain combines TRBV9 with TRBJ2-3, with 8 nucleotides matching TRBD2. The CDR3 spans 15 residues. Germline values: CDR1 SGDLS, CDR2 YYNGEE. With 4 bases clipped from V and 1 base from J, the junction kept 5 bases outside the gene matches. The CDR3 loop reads CASSSYSGGTDTQYF. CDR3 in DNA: TGTGCCAGCAGCTCCTATAGCGGGGGCACAGATACGCAGTATTTT.

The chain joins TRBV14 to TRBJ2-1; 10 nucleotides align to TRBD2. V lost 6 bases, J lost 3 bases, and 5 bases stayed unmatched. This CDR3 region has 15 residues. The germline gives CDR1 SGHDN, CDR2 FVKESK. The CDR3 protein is CASSSSGGYYNEQFF. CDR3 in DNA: TGTGCCAGCAGTTCTAGCGGGGGATACTACAATGAGCAGTTCTTC.

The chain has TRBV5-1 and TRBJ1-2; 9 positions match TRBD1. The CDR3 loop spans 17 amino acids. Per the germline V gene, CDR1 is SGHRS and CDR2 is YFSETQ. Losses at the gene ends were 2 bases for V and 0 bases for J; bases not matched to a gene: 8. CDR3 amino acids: CASSFAQGASTNYGYTF. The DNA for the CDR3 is TGCGCCAGCAGCTTTGCACAGGGGGCCTCAACTAACTATGGCTACACCTTC. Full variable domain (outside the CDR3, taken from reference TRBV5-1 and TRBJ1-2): KAGVTQTPRYLIKTRGQQVTLSCSPISGHRSVSWYQQTPGQGLQFLFEYFSETQRNKGNFPGRFSGRQFSNSRSEMNVSTLELGDSALYLCASSFAQGASTNYGYTFGSGTRLTVV.

Here the CDR3 reads CASSPGLAGSGANVLTF. The CDR3 DNA follows: TGTGCCAGCTCCCCTGGACTAGCGGGCTCTGGGGCCAACGTCCTGACTTTC. This chain connects TRBV18 to TRBJ2-6; TRBD2 agrees at 11 bases. The V gene's germline CDR1 is KGHSH and CDR2 LQKENI. This CDR3 has 17 residues. V shed 6 bases and J 0 bases; nucleotides not matched to a gene: 4.

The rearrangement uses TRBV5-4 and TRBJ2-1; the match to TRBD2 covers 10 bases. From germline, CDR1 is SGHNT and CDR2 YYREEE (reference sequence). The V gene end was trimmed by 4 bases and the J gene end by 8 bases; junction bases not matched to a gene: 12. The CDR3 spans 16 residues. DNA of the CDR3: TGTGCCAGCAGCCAAATTCTAGCGGGGGAATCCGATGAGCAGTTCTTC. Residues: CASSQILAGESDEQFF.

The CDR3 DNA is TGTGCCAGCAGCCAAGAGATTGGCGAGGGGGACGCTTTCTTT. The encoded protein is CASSQEIGEGDAFF. The chain uses TRBV4-2 and TRBJ1-1; possible D gene TRBD1, 6 bases. V was trimmed by 0 bases and J by 11 bases, leaving 16 bases between them. The CDR3 loop spans 14 amino acids. Germline lookup yields CDR1 LGHNA and CDR2 YNFKEQ.

The CDR3 bases are TGTGCCAGCAGTGAAGTATCGTACAATCAGCCCCAGCATTTT. Amino acid sequence: CASSEVSYNQPQHF. J is TRBJ1-5 and V is TRBV2; D is ambiguous. From germline, CDR1 is SNHLY and CDR2 FYNNEI. V was trimmed by 1 base and J by 3 bases, leaving 7 bases between them. The CDR3 covers 14 residues.

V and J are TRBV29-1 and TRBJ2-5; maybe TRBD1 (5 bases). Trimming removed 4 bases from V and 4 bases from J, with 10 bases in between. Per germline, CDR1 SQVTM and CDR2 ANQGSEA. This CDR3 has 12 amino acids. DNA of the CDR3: TGCAGCGTTGCCCCCACAGGAGAGACCCAGTACTTC. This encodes CSVAPTGETQYF. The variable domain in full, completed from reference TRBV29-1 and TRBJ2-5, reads SAVISQKPSRDICQRGTSLTIQCQVDSQVTMMFWYRQQPGQSLTLIATANQGSEATYESGFVIDKFPISRPNLTFSTLTVSNMSPEDSSIYLCSVAPTGETQYFGPGTRLLVL.

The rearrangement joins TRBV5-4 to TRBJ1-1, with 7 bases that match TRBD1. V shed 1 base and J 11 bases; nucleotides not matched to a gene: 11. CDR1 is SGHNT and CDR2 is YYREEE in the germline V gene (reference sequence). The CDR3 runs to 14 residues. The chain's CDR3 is CASSLKKGALGAFF. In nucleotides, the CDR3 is TGTGCCAGCAGCTTGAAAAAGGGGGCCCTCGGGGCTTTCTTT.

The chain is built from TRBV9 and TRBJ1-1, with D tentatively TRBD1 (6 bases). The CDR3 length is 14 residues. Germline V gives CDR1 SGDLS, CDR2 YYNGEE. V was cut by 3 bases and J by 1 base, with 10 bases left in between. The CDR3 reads CASSEGGGNTEAFF. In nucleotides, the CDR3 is TGTGCCAGCAGCGAAGGGGGTGGGAACACTGAAGCTTTCTTT.

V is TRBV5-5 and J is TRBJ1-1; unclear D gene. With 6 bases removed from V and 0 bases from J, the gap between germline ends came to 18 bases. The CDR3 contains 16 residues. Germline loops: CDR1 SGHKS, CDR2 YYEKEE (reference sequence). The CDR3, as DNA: TGTGCCAGCACCCCCCTGAGGAGTACCATGAACACTGAAGCTTTCTTT. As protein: CASTPLRSTMNTEAFF.

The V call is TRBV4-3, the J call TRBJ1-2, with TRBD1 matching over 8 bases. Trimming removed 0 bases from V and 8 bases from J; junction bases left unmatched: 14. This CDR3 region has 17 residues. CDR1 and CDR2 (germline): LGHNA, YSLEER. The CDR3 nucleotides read TGCGCCAGCAGCCAAGAACGGACAGGGATTTCAAGGGGGGGCTACACCTTC. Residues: CASSQERTGISRGGYTF.

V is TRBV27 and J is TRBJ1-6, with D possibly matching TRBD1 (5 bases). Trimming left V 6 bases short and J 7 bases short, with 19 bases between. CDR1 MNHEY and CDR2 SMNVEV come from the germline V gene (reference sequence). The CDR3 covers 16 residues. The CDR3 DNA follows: TGTGCCAGCAGCCTCCAGGGTAGGCTCAAAAATTCACCCCTCCACTTT. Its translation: CASSLQGRLKNSPLHF.

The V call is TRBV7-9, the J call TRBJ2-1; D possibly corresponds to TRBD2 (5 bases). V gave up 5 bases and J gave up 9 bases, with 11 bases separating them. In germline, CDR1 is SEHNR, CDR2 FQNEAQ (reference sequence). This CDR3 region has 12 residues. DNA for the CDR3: TGTGCCAGCAGCCGTAGCGAGGTTGAGCAGTTCTTC. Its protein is CASSRSEVEQFF. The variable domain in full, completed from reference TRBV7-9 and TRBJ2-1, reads DTGVSQNPRHKITKRGQNVTFRCDPISEHNRLYWYRQTLGQGPEFLTYFQNEAQLEKSRLLSDRFSAERPKGSFSTLEIQRTEQGDSAMYLCASSRSEVEQFFGPGTRLTVL.